The clone carrying this T cell receptor beta chain was seen just once. This sample was taken from a study of blood T cell repertoires in COVID-19. Study in general: Samples representing acute and convalescent COVID-19 were sourced from the United States, Italy and Spain.

V gave up 7 bases and J gave up 7 bases, with 16 bases separating them. This CDR3 region has 13 residues. Germline loops: CDR1 SGHTS, CDR2 YDEGEE. The participants were between about 18 and 90 years old and came from some 23 US areas. Before being deemed recovered, Cohort 3 donors had two negative PCRs, clearance, or symptom resolution. Study processing details: Estimation of nucleated cell counts was performed using reference gene primer amplification. Clones were read by immunoSEQ multiplex PCR, and TCRdb kept only the in-frame ones, dropping some. V and J calls and clone size are as listed in that table; D and trimming were resolved from the DNA. Of fewer than 450,000 clones listed, more than 75% are singletons.

Sequencing input: PBMCs or T cells enriched from blood (not recorded which). The TCR was taken from a woman aged 25 to 39 who had recovered from COVID-19. This sequence joins TRBV5-8 and TRBJ2-3, with D possibly matching TRBD1 (5 bases). The CDR3 nucleotides read TGTGCCAGCCCCCCCGTGGGGCGGAATACGCAGTATTTT. This sequence encodes CASPPVGRNTQYF.